The clone carrying this T cell receptor beta chain was counted between two and nine times. The CDR3 is 13 residues long. V was trimmed by 0 bases and J by 8 bases, leaving 12 bases between them. Germline CDR1 reads SGHRS; CDR2 reads YFSETQ. The sample originates from a study of early T cells in non-severe SARS-CoV-2 infection. Turning to the study itself: Chains stayed unpaired after sequencing of bulk RNA from unsorted whole blood.

The TCR library protocol was used to attach unique molecular identifiers. These identifiers were attached to individual cDNA molecules. TCRdb redid the calling of the 5' RACE reads with MiXCR, one entry per CDR3 protein. Found here are 45,000 to 60,000 distinct CDR3 sequences, about 10% of them singletons; the top ten hold 3.9%. This receptor was taken from an adult who was a healthcare worker with PCR-confirmed SARS-CoV-2 infection or an uninfected control (not recorded which). This chain links TRBV5-1 with TRBJ2-7, with D perhaps matching TRBD1 (6 bases). The sequencing here drew on whole blood, taken at baseline. This CDR3 is CASSLGGPSKQYF. Written as DNA, the CDR3 is TGCGCCAGCAGCTTGGGGGGGCCCTCCAAGCAGTACTTC.